Below, 21 T cell receptor beta chains from the same sample are listed, as sequenced in a study of shared clonotypes between healthy human individuals. Repertoires were generated with immunoSEQ multiplex PCR, while TCRdb's copy carries only in-frame clones and drops some. This table has nearly 750,000 clones, roughly 72% appearing once. The sample comprised memory CD4+ T cells sorted from blood. The subset: CD45RA-negative fraction. These receptors originate from a woman between 25 and 40 years old in good health.

The chain uses TRBV19 and TRBJ1-5, with a weak D call TRBD1 (6 bases). The CDR3 spans 15 residues. The V gene's germline CDR1 is LNHDA and CDR2 SQIVND (reference sequence). V was cut by 5 bases and J by 6 bases, with 17 bases left in between. Here the CDR3 DNA reads TGTGCCAGTAGTTTCCACGGGGGGCAGGGTCAGCCCCAGCATTTT. The encoded protein is CASSFHGGQGQPQHF.

This clone was observed a single time. This chain links TRBV7-2 with TRBJ2-1, with TRBD2 matching over 9 bases. Trimming cost V 1 base and J 9 bases; bases outside gene matches: 10. Germline assignment: CDR1 SGHTA and CDR2 FQGNSA. The CDR3 totals 16 residues. The CDR3 loop is CASSLVGSGSIVEQFF. CDR3 bases: TGTGCCAGCAGCTTAGTTGGTAGCGGGAGTATCGTTGAGCAGTTCTTC. The entire variable domain, with the rest obtained from reference TRBV7-2 and TRBJ2-1, is as follows: GAGVSQSPSNKVTEKGKDVELRCDPISGHTALYWYRQSLGQGLEFLIYFQGNSAPDKSGLPSDRFSAERTGGSVSTLTIQRTQQEDSAVYLCASSLVGSGSIVEQFFGPGTRLTVL.

CDR3 DNA: TGTGCCAGCAGCTCCTACAGGGAAACAAACTATGGCTACACCTTC. Encoded protein: CASSSYRETNYGYTF. The chain is built from TRBV11-2 and TRBJ1-2; D may be TRBD1 (6 bases). The V end was cut by 4 bases, the J end by 2 bases, with 14 bases between. Germline lookup yields CDR1 SGHAT and CDR2 FQNNGV. CDR3 length equals 15 residues.

This clone was detected once. This rearrangement joins TRBV7-9 to TRBJ2-3, with 8 bases identical to TRBD2. The CDR3 runs 13 residues. With V trimmed by 3 bases and J by 6 bases, 2 bases remained unmatched. Germline V CDR1 and CDR2: SEHNR, FQNEAQ (reference sequence). CDR3 sequence (DNA): TGTGCCAGCAGCTTCGGGAGGGCGGATACGCAGTATTTT. It specifies CASSFGRADTQYF.

The chain has TRBV7-2 and TRBJ2-7; 7 positions agree with TRBD2. In germline, CDR1 is SGHTA, CDR2 FQGNSA. The CDR3 totals 18 residues. V gave up 2 bases and J gave up 0 bases; unmatched junction bases: 13. CDR3 loop: CASSLISREVGSSYEQYF. The CDR3 DNA reads TGTGCCAGCAGCTTAATTAGTCGGGAGGTGGGAAGCTCCTACGAGCAGTACTTC.

The chain has TRBV5-4 and TRBJ1-2, with 7 nucleotides matching TRBD1. Trimming at V came to 3 bases and at J to 2 bases, leaving 4 bases not matched to a gene. Germline-derived CDR1 and CDR2 are SGHNT and YYREEE (reference sequence). This CDR3 is 14 amino acids long. The CDR3 DNA reads TGTGCCAGCAGCTCGGACAGGAAAAACTATGGCTACACCTTC. Protein product: CASSSDRKNYGYTF.

The chain links TRBV13 to TRBJ2-7, with TRBD2 identical over 11 bases. Per germline, CDR1 PRHDT and CDR2 FYEKMQ (reference sequence). The CDR3 extends over 16 amino acids. V lost 5 bases, J lost 3 bases, and 9 bases stayed unmatched. CDR3 protein: CASSPVAGGHSYEQYF. The CDR3 DNA reads TGTGCCAGCAGCCCCGTAGCGGGAGGGCACAGCTACGAGCAGTACTTC.

This clone was seen ten or more times. The chain links TRBV5-1 to TRBJ2-3; possible D gene TRBD1, 6 bases. V was pared by 4 bases and J by 4 bases, with 16 bases between. The germline CDR1 and CDR2 sequences are SGHRS and YFSETQ. CDR3 length: 15 residues. The CDR3: CASSPGQLGADTQYF. DNA for the CDR3: TGCGCCAGCAGCCCGGGACAACTTGGGGCAGATACGCAGTATTTT.

The chain combines TRBV28 with TRBJ1-1; possible D gene TRBD1, 6 bases. This CDR3 contains 15 residues. V was cut by 8 bases and J by 4 bases, with 20 bases left in between. From germline, CDR1 is MDHEN and CDR2 SYDVKM. The CDR3 nucleotides are TGTGCCAGCGGCTGGGGGCAGGGGTCGGTCACTGAAGCTTTCTTT. Translation gives CASGWGQGSVTEAFF.

This clone appeared a few times. The genes are TRBV6-1 and TRBJ1-4, with no clear D. The V gene's germline CDR1 is MNHNS and CDR2 SASEGT. V gave up 7 bases and J gave up 5 bases, with 8 bases separating them. The CDR3 spans 12 residues. CDR3 amino acids: CASTSWNEKLFF. In DNA form, the CDR3 reads TGTGCCAGCACATCGTGGAATGAAAAACTGTTTTTT.

CDR3 sequence (DNA): TGTGCCAGCGAAAAACTAGACCAAGAGACCCAGTACTTC. Translation gives CASEKLDQETQYF. The chain combines TRBV28 with TRBJ2-5; D may be TRBD2 (5 bases). The CDR3 runs 13 residues. With 8 bases removed from V and 0 bases from J, the gap between germline ends came to 10 bases. Germline V gene sequence: CDR1 MDHEN, CDR2 SYDVKM.

The chain combines TRBV18 with TRBJ1-1; 7 positions match TRBD1. V shed 3 bases and J 4 bases; nucleotides not matched to a gene: 11. CDR1 is KGHSH and CDR2 is LQKENI in the germline V gene. CDR3 size: 16 residues. The CDR3 reads CASSPRTQGSSTEAFF. In DNA, the CDR3 is TGTGCCAGCTCACCTCGAACACAGGGGTCGAGCACTGAAGCTTTCTTT.

This chain uses TRBV7-9 with TRBJ1-1; TRBD1 might be the D (5 bases). Germline CDR1 reads SEHNR; CDR2 reads FQNEAQ (reference sequence). The CDR3 extends over 13 amino acids. The V and J ends lost 6 bases and 4 bases respectively, with 12 bases between them. In DNA, the CDR3 is TGTGCCAGCAGATCTTCAGGGCCCACTGAAGCTTTCTTT. This codes for CASRSSGPTEAFF.

The J gene is TRBJ1-4, the V gene TRBV28; 7 positions agree with TRBD1. Germline CDR1 and CDR2: MDHEN and SYDVKM. V was clipped by 6 bases and J by 8 bases; unmatched bases: 6. The CDR3 covers 13 residues. The CDR3 loop is CASRTGIFEKLFF. In DNA, the CDR3 is TGTGCCAGCAGGACAGGGATCTTCGAAAAACTGTTTTTT.

This chain joins TRBV7-9 and TRBJ2-5; D is uncertain. The CDR3 loop spans 12 amino acids. V lost 8 bases to trimming and J lost 2 bases, with 9 bases between them. Germline V lookup: CDR1 SEHNR, CDR2 FQNEAQ (reference sequence). CDR3 amino acids: CASHPAQETQYF. CDR3 bases: TGTGCCAGCCACCCAGCGCAAGAGACCCAGTACTTC. Combining the CDR3 with reference TRBV7-9 and TRBJ2-5 gives the whole variable domain DTGVSQNPRHKITKRGQNVTFRCDPISEHNRLYWYRQTLGQGPEFLTYFQNEAQLEKSRLLSDRFSAERPKGSFSTLEIQRTEQGDSAMYLCASHPAQETQYFGPGTRLLVL.

The CDR3 loop reads CASSLGDRGSNYGYTF. As DNA, the CDR3 is TGTGCCAGCAGCTTAGGCGACAGGGGAAGTAACTATGGCTACACCTTC. The chain couples TRBV7-8 to TRBJ1-2; 8 nucleotides align to TRBD1. Germline CDR1 is SGHVS and CDR2 is FQNEAQ. V lost 1 base and J lost 1; bases outside the gene matches: 5. This CDR3 has 16 residues. The whole variable domain, remainder taken from reference TRBV7-8 and TRBJ1-2, is GAGVSQSPRYKVAKRGQDVALRCDPISGHVSLFWYQQALGQGPEFLTYFQNEAQLDKSGLPSDRFFAERPEGSVSTLKIQRTQQEDSAVYLCASSLGDRGSNYGYTFGSGTRLTVV.

The chain employs TRBV5-1 and TRBJ2-1; no reliable D call. From germline, CDR1 is SGHRS and CDR2 YFSETQ. This CDR3 contains 13 residues. Trimming removed 4 bases at V and 9 bases at J, with 14 bases between. The CDR3 coding sequence is TGCGCCAGCAGCAATGACCCGGCACCTGAGCAGTTCTTC. Its protein is CASSNDPAPEQFF. The full variable domain, with the rest looked up from reference TRBV5-1 and TRBJ2-1, is KAGVTQTPRYLIKTRGQQVTLSCSPISGHRSVSWYQQTPGQGLQFLFEYFSETQRNKGNFPGRFSGRQFSNSRSEMNVSTLELGDSALYLCASSNDPAPEQFFGPGTRLTVL.

V gene TRBV2 combines with J gene TRBJ2-1, with 10 bases matching TRBD2. This CDR3 has 15 amino acids. Per the germline V gene, CDR1 is SNHLY and CDR2 is FYNNEI. V lost 5 bases to trimming and J lost 4 bases; unmatched junction nucleotides: 5. CDR3 bases: TGTGCCAGCAGTCCAGGACTAGCGGTTTACAATGAGCAGTTCTTC. As protein: CASSPGLAVYNEQFF.

Of note for this clone: A read error may explain this, as a much larger clone is one base away. The same CDR3 is also encoded by other DNA sequences in this sample. This chain connects TRBV7-9 to TRBJ2-1; D remains unclear. Per germline, CDR1 SEHNR and CDR2 FQNEAQ (reference sequence). This CDR3 is 14 amino acids long. Trimming cost V 1 base and J 0 bases, with 4 bases left between them. This CDR3 reads CASSLDSSYNEQFF. In DNA, the CDR3 is TGTGCCAGCAGCTTAGATAGCTCCTACAATGAGCAGTTCTTC.

The chain joins TRBV27 to TRBJ1-5, with 7 bases aligning to TRBD1. The CDR3 extends over 15 amino acids. Germline V gene data show CDR1 as MNHEY and CDR2 as SMNVEV (reference sequence). The ends lost 3 bases at V and 6 bases at J; junction bases unmatched: 8. The CDR3 DNA follows: TGTGCCAGCAGTTTTCGATCAGGGGGTATTCAGCCCCAGCATTTT. Translation: CASSFRSGGIQPQHF.

In its sample, this clone was seen a few times. In nucleotides, the CDR3 is TGTGCCCTCGAAGAGACTGGACAGGTGAACACTGAAGCTTTCTTT. This gives the protein CALEETGQVNTEAFF. The chain employs TRBV19 and TRBJ1-1; 7 bases match TRBD1. CDR1 is LNHDA and CDR2 is SQIVND in the germline V gene (reference sequence). This CDR3 comprises 15 residues. V shed 11 bases and J 0 bases; nucleotides not matched to a gene: 12.